These 20 T cell receptor beta chains came from one sample sequenced in a study of blood T cell repertoires in COVID-19. Profiling relied on immunoSEQ multiplex PCR, and the TCRdb table lists in-frame clones only, not all of them. The sample consists of roughly 170,000 clones, approximately 77% of them appearing once. The sequencing sample was made of PBMCs or T cells enriched from blood (not recorded which). The source of these receptors is a man aged 55 to 70 who had recovered from COVID-19.

J is TRBJ1-1 and V is TRBV29-1, with D unclear. The ends were cut back, 5 bases at V and 1 base at J, with 11 bases in the middle. This CDR3 spans 13 amino acids. The germline V gene has CDR1 SQVTM and CDR2 ANQGSEA. Here the CDR3 DNA reads TGCAGCGTTCCGGGTGTGGGGAACACTGAAGCTTTCTTT. This encodes CSVPGVGNTEAFF. The full variable domain, its missing parts supplied by reference TRBV29-1 and TRBJ1-1, is SAVISQKPSRDICQRGTSLTIQCQVDSQVTMMFWYRQQPGQSLTLIATANQGSEATYESGFVIDKFPISRPNLTFSTLTVSNMSPEDSSIYLCSVPGVGNTEAFFGQGTRLTVV.

The chain uses TRBV25-1 and TRBJ2-7; D remains ambiguous. V lost 0 bases and J 0 bases, leaving 9 bases between the germline ends. CDR3 length: 15 residues. CDR1 is MGHDK, CDR2 SYGVNS, per germline. The chain's CDR3 is CASSEYGDLSYEQYF. CDR3 DNA: TGTGCCAGCAGTGAATATGGAGACCTCTCCTACGAGCAGTACTTC.

This clone was counted once. The chain employs TRBV12-3 or TRBV12-4 and TRBJ2-7; tentative D call: TRBD2 (5 bases). Trimming left V 3 bases short and J 4 bases short, with 7 bases between. The CDR3 has 12 amino acids. The chain's CDR3 is CASSFTSYEQYF. Here the CDR3 DNA reads TGTGCCAGCAGTTTTACTAGTTACGAGCAGTACTTC.

The chain is built from TRBV6-2 or TRBV6-3 and TRBJ2-6, with 10 bases identical to TRBD1. Germline CDR1 reads MNHEY; CDR2 reads SVGEGT. Trimming at V came to 2 bases and at J to 2 bases, leaving 6 bases not matched to a gene. The CDR3 extends over 18 amino acids. CDR3: CASSYPRTGGPGANVLTF. For the CDR3, the DNA is TGTGCCAGCAGTTACCCCAGGACAGGGGGGCCTGGGGCCAACGTCCTGACTTTC.

The chain is built from TRBV5-4 and TRBJ2-2; a weak D match, TRBD2 (5 bases). Between the trimmed V and J ends, which lost 4 bases and 8 bases, there was a span of 27 bases. The CDR3 is made up of 18 amino acids. CDR1 and CDR2 from the germline V gene are SGHNT and YYREEE (reference sequence). This CDR3 is CASSPRRALAGARGELFF. CDR3 sequence (DNA): TGTGCCAGCAGCCCCCGACGGGCGCTAGCCGGAGCGAGGGGGGAGCTGTTTTTT.

The gene calls are TRBV9 and TRBJ2-7; TRBD1 aligns across 7 bases. CDR1 SGDLS and CDR2 YYNGEE come from the germline V gene. This CDR3 comprises 14 residues. V lost 3 bases to trimming and J lost 7 bases; unmatched junction nucleotides: 10. Here the CDR3 reads CASSEQGDLGEQYF. Here the CDR3 DNA reads TGTGCCAGCAGCGAGCAGGGGGACCTGGGGGAGCAGTACTTC.

This chain links TRBV7-8 with TRBJ2-2; TRBD2 is a possible D gene (5 bases). This CDR3 contains 15 residues. Germline V gene data show CDR1 as SGHVS and CDR2 as FQNEAQ. The germline V and J ends were trimmed by 3 bases and 3 bases, with 11 bases remaining between them. This CDR3 reads CASSFTGTDTGELFF. CDR3 in DNA: TGTGCCAGCAGCTTTACGGGAACGGACACCGGGGAGCTGTTTTTT. Together with reference TRBV7-8 and TRBJ2-2, the CDR3 gives the full variable domain: GAGVSQSPRYKVAKRGQDVALRCDPISGHVSLFWYQQALGQGPEFLTYFQNEAQLDKSGLPSDRFFAERPEGSVSTLKIQRTQQEDSAVYLCASSFTGTDTGELFFGEGSRLTVL.

The chain links TRBV19 to TRBJ1-1; D gene uncertain. The V gene lost 7 bases and the J gene lost 0 bases, with 12 bases spanning the gap. The CDR3 extends over 14 amino acids. Germline-derived CDR1 and CDR2 are LNHDA and SQIVND (reference sequence). The CDR3 region has the DNA TGTGCCAGTAAACCCAACAGATTGAACACTGAAGCTTTCTTT. As protein: CASKPNRLNTEAFF.

The V and J genes are TRBV30 and TRBJ2-5; the D gene is possibly TRBD2 (6 bases). V lost 1 base and J lost 6, with 18 bases in between. The V gene's germline CDR1 is GTSNPN and CDR2 SVGIG (reference sequence). The CDR3 is 15 amino acids. The CDR3 nucleotides are TGTGCCTGGAGTGGGAATAGCGGTCCGTTGAAGACCCAGTACTTC. Protein: CAWSGNSGPLKTQYF.

V gene TRBV29-1 combines with J gene TRBJ1-4; 7 bases align to TRBD1. Germline V gene sequence: CDR1 SQVTM, CDR2 ANQGSEA. This CDR3 has 13 amino acids. V lost 7 bases, J lost 3 bases, and 5 bases stayed unmatched. CDR3 region: CSAAGQPNEKLFF. The CDR3 DNA is TGCAGCGCCGCGGGACAGCCTAATGAAAAACTGTTTTTT.

The gene calls are TRBV4-1 and TRBJ2-5; 13 bases map to TRBD2. The V segment lost 1 base and the J segment 0 bases; nucleotides outside the gene matches: 5. CDR1 MGHRA and CDR2 YSYEKL come from the germline V gene. The CDR3 loop spans 18 amino acids. CDR3 DNA: TGCGCCAGCAGCCAAGGGGGACTAGCGGGATTACACCAAGAGACCCAGTACTTC. The encoded protein is CASSQGGLAGLHQETQYF.

The CDR3 region has the DNA TGTGCCAGCAGTGAATACTCAAACCGGGGTCAGCCCCAGCATTTT. This sequence encodes CASSEYSNRGQPQHF. The chain couples TRBV25-1 to TRBJ1-5; no clear D gene. CDR3 length equals 15 residues. From germline, CDR1 is MGHDK and CDR2 SYGVNS. Trimming removed 0 bases from V and 6 bases from J, with 12 bases in between.

This chain uses TRBV12-3 or TRBV12-4 with TRBJ2-5, with D maybe TRBD1 (6 bases). Trimming left V 6 bases short and J 8 bases short, with 13 bases between. The CDR3 is 12 residues long. In DNA, the CDR3 is TGTGCCAGCAGCCCCAGGGGAGTAACCCAGTACTTC. It translates to CASSPRGVTQYF.

The genes are TRBV5-1 and TRBJ2-1, with 13 bases aligning to TRBD2. The germline V gene encodes CDR1 SGHRS and CDR2 YFSETQ. The CDR3 loop spans 13 amino acids. The J segment lost 8 bases and the V segment lost 4 bases, leaving 0 bases of the junction unmatched. CDR3 region: CASSGTSGDEQFF. CDR3 in DNA: TGCGCCAGCAGCGGGACTAGCGGGGATGAGCAGTTCTTC.

This clone was observed a single time. The rearrangement joins TRBV4-2 to TRBJ2-2, with TRBD2 identical over 12 bases. CDR1 is LGHNA and CDR2 is YNFKEQ in the germline V gene. V lost 1 base and J lost 4; bases outside the gene matches: 1. CDR3 length: 16 residues. DNA for the CDR3: TGTGCCAGCAGCCAAGCTAGCGGGGGGGCCACCGGGGAGCTGTTTTTT. Protein product: CASSQASGGATGELFF.

CDR3 in amino acids: CASSWANYGYTF. The CDR3 DNA follows: TGTGCCAGCAGTTGGGCAAACTATGGCTACACCTTC. The J gene is TRBJ1-2, the V gene TRBV28, with unresolved D. The V gene lost 4 bases and the J gene lost 2 bases, with 5 bases spanning the gap. Germline CDR1 reads MDHEN; CDR2 reads SYDVKM. CDR3 length: 12 residues.

The rearrangement uses TRBV7-9 and TRBJ1-3, with D hard to call. The germline CDR1 and CDR2 sequences are SEHNR and FQNEAQ (reference sequence). This CDR3 is built from 19 residues. Trimming cost V 4 bases and J 3 bases, with 25 bases left between them. The CDR3 nucleotides read TGTGCCAGCAGCTACAATGATTGGGCCCAAATCAAGAGTGGAAACACCATATATTTT. This gives the protein CASSYNDWAQIKSGNTIYF.

The rearrangement joins TRBV14 to TRBJ2-5; tentative D call: TRBD1 (6 bases). Deletions cut 4 bases from V and 4 bases from J, with 19 bases between. The CDR3 consists of 16 residues. Germline loops: CDR1 SGHDN, CDR2 FVKESK. The CDR3 DNA sequence: TGTGCCAGCAGCCCTATCCCACAAGGCAGGGGAGAGACCCAGTACTTC. It encodes CASSPIPQGRGETQYF.

The chain uses TRBV28 and TRBJ2-2; D is ambiguous. V lost 10 bases, J lost 2 bases, and 11 bases lay in between. Per germline, CDR1 MDHEN and CDR2 SYDVKM. CDR3 length equals 13 residues. The CDR3 nucleotides read TGTGCCATTTATGGCCTTAACACCGGGGAGCTGTTTTTT. Protein sequence: CAIYGLNTGELFF.

The chain is built from TRBV5-4 and TRBJ1-4; 7 nucleotides match TRBD1. Germline V gene data show CDR1 as SGHNT and CDR2 as YYREEE (reference sequence). The CDR3 totals 14 residues. The junction had 2 bases not matched to a gene; V was cut back by 1 base and J by 5 bases. CDR3 amino acids: CASSLNRGNEKLFF. The CDR3 region has the DNA TGTGCCAGCAGCTTGAACAGGGGAAATGAAAAACTGTTTTTT.